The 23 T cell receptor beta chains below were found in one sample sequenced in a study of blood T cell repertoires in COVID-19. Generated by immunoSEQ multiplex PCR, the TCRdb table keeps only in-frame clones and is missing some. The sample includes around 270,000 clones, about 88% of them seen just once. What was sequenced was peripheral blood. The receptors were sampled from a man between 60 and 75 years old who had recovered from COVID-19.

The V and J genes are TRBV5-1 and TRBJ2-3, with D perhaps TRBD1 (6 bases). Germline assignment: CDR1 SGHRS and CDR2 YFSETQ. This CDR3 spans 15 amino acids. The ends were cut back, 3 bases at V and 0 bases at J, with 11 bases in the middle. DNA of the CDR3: TGCGCCAGCAGCTCGGGGACATCTAGCACAGATACGCAGTATTTT. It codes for CASSSGTSSTDTQYF.

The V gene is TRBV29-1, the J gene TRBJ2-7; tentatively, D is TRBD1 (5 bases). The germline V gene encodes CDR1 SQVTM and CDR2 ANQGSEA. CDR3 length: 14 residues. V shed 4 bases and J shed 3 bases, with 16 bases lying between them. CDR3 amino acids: CSVGPREAFYEQYF. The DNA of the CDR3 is TGCAGCGTTGGCCCCAGGGAAGCATTCTACGAGCAGTACTTC.

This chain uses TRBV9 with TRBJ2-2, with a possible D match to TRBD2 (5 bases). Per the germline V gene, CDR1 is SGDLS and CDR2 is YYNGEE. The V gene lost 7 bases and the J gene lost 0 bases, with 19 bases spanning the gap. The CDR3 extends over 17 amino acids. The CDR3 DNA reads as TGTGCCAGCTCTTTTTCTGGGGAGTTCGCGAACACCGGGGAGCTGTTTTTT. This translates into CASSFSGEFANTGELFF.

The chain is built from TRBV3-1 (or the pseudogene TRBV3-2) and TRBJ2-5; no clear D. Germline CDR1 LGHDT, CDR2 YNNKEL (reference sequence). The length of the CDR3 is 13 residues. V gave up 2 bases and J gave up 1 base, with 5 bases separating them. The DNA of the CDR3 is TGTGCCAGCAGCCAACAGGTCCAAGAGACCCAGTACTTC. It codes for CASSQQVQETQYF.

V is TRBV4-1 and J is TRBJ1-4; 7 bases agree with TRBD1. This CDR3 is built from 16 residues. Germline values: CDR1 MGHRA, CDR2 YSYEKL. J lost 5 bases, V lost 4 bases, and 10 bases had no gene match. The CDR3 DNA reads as TGCGCCAGCAGCCGCACTCCCGGGACAGTAAATGAAAAACTGTTTTTT. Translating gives CASSRTPGTVNEKLFF.

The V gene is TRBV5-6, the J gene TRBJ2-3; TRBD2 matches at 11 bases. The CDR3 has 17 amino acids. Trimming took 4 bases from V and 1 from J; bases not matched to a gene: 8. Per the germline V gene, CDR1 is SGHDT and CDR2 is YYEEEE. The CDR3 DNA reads TGTGCCAGCAGCCCCTGGATACTAGCGGGGGGCACAGATACGCAGTATTTT. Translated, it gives CASSPWILAGGTDTQYF.

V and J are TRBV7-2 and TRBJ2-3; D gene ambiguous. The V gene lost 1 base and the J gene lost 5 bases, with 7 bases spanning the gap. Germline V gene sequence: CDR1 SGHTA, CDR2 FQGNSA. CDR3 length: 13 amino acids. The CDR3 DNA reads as TGTGCCAGCAGCTTAGTACCAGGAGATACGCAGTATTTT. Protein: CASSLVPGDTQYF.

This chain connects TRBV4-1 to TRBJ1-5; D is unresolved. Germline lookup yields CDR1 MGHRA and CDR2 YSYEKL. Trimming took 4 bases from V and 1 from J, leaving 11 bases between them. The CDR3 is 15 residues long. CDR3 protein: CASSPTWESNQPQHF. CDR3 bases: TGCGCCAGCAGCCCGACCTGGGAGAGCAATCAGCCCCAGCATTTT.

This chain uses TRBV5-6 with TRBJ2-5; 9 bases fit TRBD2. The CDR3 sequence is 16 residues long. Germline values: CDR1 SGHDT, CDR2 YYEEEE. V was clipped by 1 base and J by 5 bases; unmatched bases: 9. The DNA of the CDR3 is TGTGCCAGCAGCTTGCCCCCAGCGGGGGGCCGGGAGACCCAGTACTTC. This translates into CASSLPPAGGRETQYF.

The CDR3 protein is CASSLRGTGRSYEQYF. CDR3 bases: TGTGCCAGCAGCCTCAGGGGGACAGGACGCTCCTACGAGCAGTACTTC. The V and J genes are TRBV5-6 and TRBJ2-7, with 8 bases that match TRBD1. Germline trimming cut 4 bases from V and 0 bases from J; bases unmatched to any gene: 9. The CDR3 is made up of 16 amino acids. CDR1 and CDR2 (germline): SGHDT, YYEEEE.

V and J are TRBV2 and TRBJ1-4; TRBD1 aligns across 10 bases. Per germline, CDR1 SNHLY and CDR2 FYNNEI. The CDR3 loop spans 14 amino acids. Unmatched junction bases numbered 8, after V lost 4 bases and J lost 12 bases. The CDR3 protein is CASSAGTGVSELFF. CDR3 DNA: TGTGCCAGCAGTGCCGGGACAGGGGTCAGCGAACTGTTTTTT.

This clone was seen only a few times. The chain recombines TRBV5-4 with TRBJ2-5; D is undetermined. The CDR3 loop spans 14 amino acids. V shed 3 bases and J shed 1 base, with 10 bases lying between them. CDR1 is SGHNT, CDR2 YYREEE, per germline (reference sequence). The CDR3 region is CASSSETPQETQYF. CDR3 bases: TGTGCCAGCAGCTCGGAGACCCCCCAAGAGACCCAGTACTTC.

CDR3 sequence reads: CASSYGHPPQGTEAFF. DNA of the CDR3: TGTGCCAGCAGTTACGGGCACCCCCCCCAGGGGACTGAAGCTTTCTTT. This rearrangement joins TRBV6-5 to TRBJ1-1; tentative D call: TRBD1 (6 bases). The CDR3 covers 16 residues. Germline V CDR1 and CDR2: MNHEY, SVGAGI. Trimming shortened V by 2 bases and J by 5 bases, and 18 bases separated the two germline ends.

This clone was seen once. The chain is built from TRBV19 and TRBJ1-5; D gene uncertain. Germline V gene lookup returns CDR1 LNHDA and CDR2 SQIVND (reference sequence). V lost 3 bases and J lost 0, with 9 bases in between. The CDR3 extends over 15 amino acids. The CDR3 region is CASSMVVNSNQPQHF. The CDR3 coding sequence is TGTGCCAGTAGTATGGTAGTTAATAGCAATCAGCCCCAGCATTTT.

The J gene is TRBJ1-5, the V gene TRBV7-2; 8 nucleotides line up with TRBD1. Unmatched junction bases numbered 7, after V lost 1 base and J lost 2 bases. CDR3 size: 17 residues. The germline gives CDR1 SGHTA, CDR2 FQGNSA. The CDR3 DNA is TGTGCCAGCAGCTTAGATCAGGGGGCGGTTCGCAATCAGCCCCAGCATTTT. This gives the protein CASSLDQGAVRNQPQHF.

This CDR3 reads CASSVTGQGFPTTETQYF. The CDR3 DNA reads as TGTGCCAGCAGCGTTACCGGACAGGGGTTCCCCACAACGGAGACCCAGTACTTC. This chain uses TRBV9 with TRBJ2-5; 9 nucleotides agree with TRBD1. The CDR3 contains 18 residues. V gave up 2 bases and J gave up 5 bases; unmatched junction bases: 16. Germline V gene lookup returns CDR1 SGDLS and CDR2 YYNGEE.

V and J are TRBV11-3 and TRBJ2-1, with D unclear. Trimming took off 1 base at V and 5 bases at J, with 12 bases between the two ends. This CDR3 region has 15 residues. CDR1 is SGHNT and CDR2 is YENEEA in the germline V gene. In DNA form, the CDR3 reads TGTGCCAGCAGCTTAGGGTTTCCACTCAACAATGAGCAGTTCTTC. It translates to CASSLGFPLNNEQFF.

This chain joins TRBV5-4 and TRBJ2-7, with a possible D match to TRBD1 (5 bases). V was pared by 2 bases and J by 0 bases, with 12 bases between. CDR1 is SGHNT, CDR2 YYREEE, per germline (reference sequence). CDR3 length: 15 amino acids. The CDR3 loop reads CASSLTKGNSYEQYF. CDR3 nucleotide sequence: TGTGCCAGCAGCTTAACTAAGGGGAACTCCTACGAGCAGTACTTC. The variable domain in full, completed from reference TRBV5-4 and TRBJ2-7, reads ETGVTQSPTHLIKTRGQQVTLRCSSQSGHNTVSWYQQALGQGPQFIFQYYREEENGRGNFPPRFSGLQFPNYSSELNVNALELDDSALYLCASSLTKGNSYEQYFGPGTRLTVT.

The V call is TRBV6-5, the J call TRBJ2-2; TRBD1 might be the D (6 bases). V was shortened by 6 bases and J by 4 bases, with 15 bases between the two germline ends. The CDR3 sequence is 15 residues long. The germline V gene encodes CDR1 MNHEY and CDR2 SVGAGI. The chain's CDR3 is CASRSGTTGTGELFF. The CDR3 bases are TGTGCCAGCAGATCCGGGACAACTGGCACCGGGGAGCTGTTTTTT.

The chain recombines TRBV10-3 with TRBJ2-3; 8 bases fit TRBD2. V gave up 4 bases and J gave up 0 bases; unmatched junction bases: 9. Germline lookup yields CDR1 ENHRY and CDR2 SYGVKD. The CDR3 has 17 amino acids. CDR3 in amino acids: CAISAGVSGGSTDTQYF. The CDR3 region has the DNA TGTGCCATCAGTGCCGGCGTGAGCGGGGGTAGCACAGATACGCAGTATTTT.

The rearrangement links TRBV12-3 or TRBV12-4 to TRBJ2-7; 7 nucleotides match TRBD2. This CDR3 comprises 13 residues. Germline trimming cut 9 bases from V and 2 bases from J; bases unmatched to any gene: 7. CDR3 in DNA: TGTGCCAGTCGGGCTAGCGGTACCTACGAGCAGTACTTC. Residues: CASRASGTYEQYF.

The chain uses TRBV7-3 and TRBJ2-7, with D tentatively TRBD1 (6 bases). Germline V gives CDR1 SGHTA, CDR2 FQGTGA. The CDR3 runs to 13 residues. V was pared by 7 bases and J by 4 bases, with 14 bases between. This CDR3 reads CASTRQAVYEQYF. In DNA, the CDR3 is TGTGCCAGCACCCGACAGGCCGTTTACGAGCAGTACTTC.

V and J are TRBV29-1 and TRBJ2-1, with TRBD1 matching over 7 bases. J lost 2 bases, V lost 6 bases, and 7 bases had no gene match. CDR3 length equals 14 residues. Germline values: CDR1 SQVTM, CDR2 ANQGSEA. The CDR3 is CSVTSGQPYNEQFF. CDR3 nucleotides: TGCAGCGTCACGTCGGGACAGCCCTACAATGAGCAGTTCTTC.